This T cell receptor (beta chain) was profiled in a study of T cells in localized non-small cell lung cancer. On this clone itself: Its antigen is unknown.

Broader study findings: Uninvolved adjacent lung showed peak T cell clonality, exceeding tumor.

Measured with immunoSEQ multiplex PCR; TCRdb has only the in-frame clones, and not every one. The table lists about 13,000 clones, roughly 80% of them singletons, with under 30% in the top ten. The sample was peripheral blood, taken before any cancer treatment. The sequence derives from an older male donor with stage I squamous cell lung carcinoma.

The CDR3 loop is CASSLTVLGYGYTF. In DNA, the CDR3 is TGTGCCAGCAGCCTCACAGTCCTGGGATATGGCTACACCTTC. This rearrangement joins TRBV27 to TRBJ1-2; D is uncertain. The CDR3 has 14 residues. V was cut by 6 bases and J by 5 bases, with 16 bases left in between. The germline V gene has CDR1 MNHEY and CDR2 SMNVEV (reference sequence).